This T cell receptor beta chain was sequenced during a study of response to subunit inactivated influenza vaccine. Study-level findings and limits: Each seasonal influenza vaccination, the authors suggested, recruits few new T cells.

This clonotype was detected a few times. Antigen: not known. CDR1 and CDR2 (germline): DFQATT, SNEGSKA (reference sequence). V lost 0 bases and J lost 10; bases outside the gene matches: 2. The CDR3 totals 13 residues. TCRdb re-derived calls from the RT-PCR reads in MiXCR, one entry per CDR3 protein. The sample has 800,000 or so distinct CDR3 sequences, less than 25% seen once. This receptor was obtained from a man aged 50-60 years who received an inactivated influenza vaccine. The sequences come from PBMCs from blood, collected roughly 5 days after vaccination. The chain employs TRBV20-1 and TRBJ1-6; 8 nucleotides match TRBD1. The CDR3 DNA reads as TGCAGTGCTAGAGAAGACAGGGGCTCACCCCTCCACTTT. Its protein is CSAREDRGSPLHF.